Sequencing of this T cell receptor (beta chain) was carried out in a study of T cells in Graves' hyperthyroidism and ophthalmopathy. Uncontrolled infection, other autoimmune disease, pregnancy or lactation excluded patients. Isolation of PBMCs was performed on 9.5 to 10 ml fresh peripheral blood. Many counts were recorded for this clonotype. Amplified regions were TCR beta CDR3 sequences from RNA transcripts. In the first-round RT-PCR of the TCR CDR3, the HTBI primer set was used. TCRdb reprocessed the multiplex PCR reads with MiXCR, giving one entry per CDR3 protein. This sample has about 420,000 distinct CDR3 sequences, with 12% to 15% found just once. This clonotype was sampled from a woman younger than 35 with Graves' hyperthyroidism. The sample was blood.

CDR3 sequence (DNA): TGCAGTGCTCCCAGGGGCGGGAAGCTCGAAGATACGCAGTATTTT. Its protein is CSAPRGGKLEDTQYF. This sequence joins TRBV20-1 and TRBJ2-3; D is perhaps TRBD1 or TRBD2 (6 bases each). Between the trimmed V and J ends, which lost 5 bases and 5 bases, there was a span of 20 bases. Germline assignment: CDR1 DFQATT and CDR2 SNEGSKA (reference sequence). The CDR3 consists of 15 residues.